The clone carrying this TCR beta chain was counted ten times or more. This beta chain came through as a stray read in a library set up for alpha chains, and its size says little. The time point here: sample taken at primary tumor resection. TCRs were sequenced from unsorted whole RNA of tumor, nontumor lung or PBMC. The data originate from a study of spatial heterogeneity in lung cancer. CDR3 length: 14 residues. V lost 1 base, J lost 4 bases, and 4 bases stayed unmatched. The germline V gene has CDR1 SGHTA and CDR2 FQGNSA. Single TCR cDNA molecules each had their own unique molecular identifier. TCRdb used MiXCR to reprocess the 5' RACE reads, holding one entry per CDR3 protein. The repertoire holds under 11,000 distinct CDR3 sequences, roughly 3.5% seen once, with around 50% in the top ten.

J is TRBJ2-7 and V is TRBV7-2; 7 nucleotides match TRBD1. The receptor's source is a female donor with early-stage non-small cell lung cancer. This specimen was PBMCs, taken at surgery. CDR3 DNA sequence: TGTGCCAGCAGCTTAGTAACAGGGGAATACGAGCAGTACTTC. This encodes CASSLVTGEYEQYF.